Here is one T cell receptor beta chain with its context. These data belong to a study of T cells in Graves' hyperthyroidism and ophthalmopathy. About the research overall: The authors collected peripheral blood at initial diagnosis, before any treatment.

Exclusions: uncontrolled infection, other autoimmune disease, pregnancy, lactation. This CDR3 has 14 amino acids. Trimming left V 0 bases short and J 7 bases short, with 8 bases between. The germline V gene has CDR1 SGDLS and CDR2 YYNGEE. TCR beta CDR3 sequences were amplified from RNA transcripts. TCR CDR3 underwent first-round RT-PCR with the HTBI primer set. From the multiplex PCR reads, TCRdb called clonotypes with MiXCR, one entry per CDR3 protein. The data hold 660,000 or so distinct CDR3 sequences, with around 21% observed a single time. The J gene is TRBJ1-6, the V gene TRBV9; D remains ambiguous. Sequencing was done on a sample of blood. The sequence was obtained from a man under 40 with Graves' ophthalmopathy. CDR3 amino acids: CASSVAAGNSPLHF. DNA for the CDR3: TGTGCCAGCAGCGTAGCGGCGGGGAATTCACCCCTCCACTTT. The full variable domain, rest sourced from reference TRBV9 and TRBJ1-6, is DSGVTQTPKHLITATGQRVTLRCSPRSGDLSVYWYQQSLDQGLQFLIQYYNGEERAKGNILERFSAQQFPDLHSELNLSSLELGDSALYFCASSVAAGNSPLHFGNGTRLTVT.